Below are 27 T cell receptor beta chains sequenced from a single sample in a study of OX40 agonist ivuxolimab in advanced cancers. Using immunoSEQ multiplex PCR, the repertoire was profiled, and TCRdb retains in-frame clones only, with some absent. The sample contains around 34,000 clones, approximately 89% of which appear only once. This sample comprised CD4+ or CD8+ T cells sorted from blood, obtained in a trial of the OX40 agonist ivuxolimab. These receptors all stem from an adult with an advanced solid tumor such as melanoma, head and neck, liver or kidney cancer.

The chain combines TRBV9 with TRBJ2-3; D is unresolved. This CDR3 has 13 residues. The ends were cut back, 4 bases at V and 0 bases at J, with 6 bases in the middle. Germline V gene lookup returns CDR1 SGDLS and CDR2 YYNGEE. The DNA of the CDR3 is TGTGCCAGCAGCCCTCAAAGCACAGATACGCAGTATTTT. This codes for CASSPQSTDTQYF.

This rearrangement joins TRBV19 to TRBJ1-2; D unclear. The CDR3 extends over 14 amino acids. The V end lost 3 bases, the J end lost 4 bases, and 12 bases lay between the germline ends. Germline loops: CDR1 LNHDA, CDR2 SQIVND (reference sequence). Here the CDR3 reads CASSMQGSGYGYTF. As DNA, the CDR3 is TGTGCCAGTAGTATGCAAGGGAGCGGCTATGGCTACACCTTC.

This chain's CDR3 is CSVGSSDLYNEQFF. In DNA, the CDR3 is TGCAGCGTTGGGTCTAGCGATCTCTACAATGAGCAGTTCTTC. The rearrangement links TRBV29-1 to TRBJ2-1, with D perhaps TRBD2 (6 bases). This CDR3 region has 14 residues. The germline CDR1 and CDR2 sequences are SQVTM and ANQGSEA. V gave up 4 bases and J gave up 3 bases, with 13 bases separating them.

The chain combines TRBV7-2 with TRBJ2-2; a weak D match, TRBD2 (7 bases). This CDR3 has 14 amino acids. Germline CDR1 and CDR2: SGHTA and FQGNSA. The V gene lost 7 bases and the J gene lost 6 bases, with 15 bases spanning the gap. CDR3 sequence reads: CASTLGGGAGELFF. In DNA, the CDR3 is TGTGCCAGCACCTTGGGAGGGGGAGCCGGGGAGCTGTTTTTT. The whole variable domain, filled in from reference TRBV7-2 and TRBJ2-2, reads GAGVSQSPSNKVTEKGKDVELRCDPISGHTALYWYRQSLGQGLEFLIYFQGNSAPDKSGLPSDRFSAERTGGSVSTLTIQRTQQEDSAVYLCASTLGGGAGELFFGEGSRLTVL.

The CDR3: CASSEGSYNEQFF. The CDR3 DNA follows: TGTGCCAGCAGCGAGGGCAGCTACAATGAGCAGTTCTTC. The chain recombines TRBV9 with TRBJ2-1; D not certain. Germline-derived CDR1 and CDR2 are SGDLS and YYNGEE. CDR3 length: 13 amino acids. V was clipped by 3 bases and J by 3 bases, with 7 bases between them.

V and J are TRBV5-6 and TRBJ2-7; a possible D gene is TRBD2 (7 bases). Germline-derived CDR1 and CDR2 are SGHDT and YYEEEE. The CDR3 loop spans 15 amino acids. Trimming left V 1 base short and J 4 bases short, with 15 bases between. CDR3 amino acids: CASSLWGGGIYEQYF. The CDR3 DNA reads TGTGCCAGCAGCTTGTGGGGGGGCGGAATATACGAGCAGTACTTC.

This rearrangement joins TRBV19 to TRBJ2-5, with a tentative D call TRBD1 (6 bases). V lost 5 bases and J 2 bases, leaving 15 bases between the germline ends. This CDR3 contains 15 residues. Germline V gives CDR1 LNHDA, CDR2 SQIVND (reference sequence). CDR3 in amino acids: CASSEGQPLQETQYF. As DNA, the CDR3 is TGTGCCAGTAGTGAAGGACAGCCTCTACAAGAGACCCAGTACTTC.

CDR3 sequence (DNA): TGTGCCAGCAGTTTAATTACACCCAATTCAAACAATGAGCAGTTCTTC. Its translation is CASSLITPNSNNEQFF. The genes are TRBV27 and TRBJ2-1; D remains unclear. CDR1 and CDR2 (germline): MNHEY, SMNVEV (reference sequence). The V end was cut by 2 bases, the J end by 5 bases, with 16 bases between. This CDR3 spans 16 amino acids.

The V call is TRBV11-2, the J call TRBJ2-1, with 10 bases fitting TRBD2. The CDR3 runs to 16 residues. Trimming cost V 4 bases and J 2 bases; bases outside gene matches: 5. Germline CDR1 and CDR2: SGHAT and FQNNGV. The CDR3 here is CASSSSGRAAYNEQFF. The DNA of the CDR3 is TGTGCCAGCAGCTCTAGCGGGAGAGCAGCCTACAATGAGCAGTTCTTC.

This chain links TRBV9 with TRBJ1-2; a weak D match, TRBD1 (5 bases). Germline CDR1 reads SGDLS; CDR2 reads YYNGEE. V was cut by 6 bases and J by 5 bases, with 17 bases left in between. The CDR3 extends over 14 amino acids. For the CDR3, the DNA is TGTGCCAGCACAATGGAGGGGTCGGGGTATGGCTACACCTTC. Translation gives CASTMEGSGYGYTF.

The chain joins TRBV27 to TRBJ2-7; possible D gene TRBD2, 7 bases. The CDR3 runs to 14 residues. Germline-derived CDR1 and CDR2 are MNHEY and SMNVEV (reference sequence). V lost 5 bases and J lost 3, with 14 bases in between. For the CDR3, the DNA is TGTGCCAGCAGTCTCCGGGGGGACAACTACGAGCAGTACTTC. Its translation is CASSLRGDNYEQYF.

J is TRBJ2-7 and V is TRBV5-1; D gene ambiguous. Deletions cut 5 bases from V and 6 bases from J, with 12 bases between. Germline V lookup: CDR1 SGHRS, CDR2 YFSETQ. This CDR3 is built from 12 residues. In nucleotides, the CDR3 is TGCGCCAGCAGGTACCTGGAGAGCGAGCAGTACTTC. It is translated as CASRYLESEQYF.

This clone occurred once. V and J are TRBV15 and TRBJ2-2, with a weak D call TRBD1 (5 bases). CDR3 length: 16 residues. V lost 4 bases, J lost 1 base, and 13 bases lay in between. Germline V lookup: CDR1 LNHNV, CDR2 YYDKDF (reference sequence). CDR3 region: CATSIRTLQNTGELFF. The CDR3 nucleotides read TGTGCCACCAGCATAAGGACACTACAGAACACCGGGGAGCTGTTTTTT.

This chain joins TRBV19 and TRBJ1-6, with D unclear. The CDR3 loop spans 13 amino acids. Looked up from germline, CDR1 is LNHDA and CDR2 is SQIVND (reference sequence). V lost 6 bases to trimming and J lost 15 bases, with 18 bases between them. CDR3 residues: CASSGWTGELLHF. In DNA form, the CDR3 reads TGTGCCAGTAGCGGGTGGACCGGGGAACTCCTCCACTTT.

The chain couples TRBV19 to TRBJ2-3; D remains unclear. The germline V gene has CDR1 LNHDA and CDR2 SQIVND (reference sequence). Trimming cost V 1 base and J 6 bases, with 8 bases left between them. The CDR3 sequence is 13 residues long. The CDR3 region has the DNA TGTGCCAGTAGTATAGGAAATTGGGATACGCAGTATTTT. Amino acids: CASSIGNWDTQYF.

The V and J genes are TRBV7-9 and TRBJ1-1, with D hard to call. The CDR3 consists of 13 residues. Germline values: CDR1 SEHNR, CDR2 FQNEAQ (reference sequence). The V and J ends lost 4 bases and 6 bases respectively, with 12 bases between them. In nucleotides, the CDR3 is TGTGCCAGCAGCTACGACGGCCTAGCTGAAGCTTTCTTT. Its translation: CASSYDGLAEAFF.

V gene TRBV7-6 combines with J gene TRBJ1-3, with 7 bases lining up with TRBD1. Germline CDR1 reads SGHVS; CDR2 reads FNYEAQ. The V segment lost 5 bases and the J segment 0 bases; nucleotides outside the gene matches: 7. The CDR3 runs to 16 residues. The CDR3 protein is CASSPDRAYSGNTIYF. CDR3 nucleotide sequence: TGTGCCAGCAGCCCCGACAGGGCCTACTCTGGAAACACCATATATTTT.

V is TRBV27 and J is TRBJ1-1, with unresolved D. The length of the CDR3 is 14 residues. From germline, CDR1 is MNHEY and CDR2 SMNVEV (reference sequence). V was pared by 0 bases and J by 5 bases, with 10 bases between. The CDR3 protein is CASSLSALGTEAFF. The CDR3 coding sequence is TGTGCCAGCAGTTTATCCGCATTGGGGACTGAAGCTTTCTTT.

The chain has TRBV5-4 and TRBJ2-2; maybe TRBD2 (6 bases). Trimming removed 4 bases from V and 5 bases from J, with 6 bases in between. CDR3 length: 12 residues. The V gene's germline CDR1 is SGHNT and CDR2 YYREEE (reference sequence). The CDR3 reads CASSRGTGELFF. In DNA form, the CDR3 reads TGTGCCAGCAGCCGGGGGACCGGGGAGCTGTTTTTT.

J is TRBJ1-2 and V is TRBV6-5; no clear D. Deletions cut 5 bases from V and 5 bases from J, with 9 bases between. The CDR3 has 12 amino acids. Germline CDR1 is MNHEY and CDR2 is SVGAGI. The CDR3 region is CASSGTGYGYTF. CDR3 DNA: TGTGCCAGCAGTGGTACGGGTTATGGCTACACCTTC.

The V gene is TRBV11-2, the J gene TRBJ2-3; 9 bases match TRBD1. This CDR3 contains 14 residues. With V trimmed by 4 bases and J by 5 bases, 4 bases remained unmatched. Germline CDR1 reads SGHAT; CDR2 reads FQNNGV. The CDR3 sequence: CASSSGQGIDTQYF. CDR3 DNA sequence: TGTGCCAGCAGCTCGGGACAGGGAATAGATACGCAGTATTTT.

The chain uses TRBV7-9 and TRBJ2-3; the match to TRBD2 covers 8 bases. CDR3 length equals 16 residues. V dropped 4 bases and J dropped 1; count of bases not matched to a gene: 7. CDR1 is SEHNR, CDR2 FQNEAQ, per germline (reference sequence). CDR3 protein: CASSSRTSIRTDTQYF. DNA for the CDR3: TGTGCCAGCAGCTCCAGGACTAGCATCCGCACAGATACGCAGTATTTT.

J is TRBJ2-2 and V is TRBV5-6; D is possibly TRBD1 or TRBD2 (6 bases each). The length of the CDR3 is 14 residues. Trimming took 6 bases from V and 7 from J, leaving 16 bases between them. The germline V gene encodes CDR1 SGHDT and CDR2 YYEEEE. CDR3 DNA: TGTGCCAGCACGGAATGGGGGGCTGTCGGGGAGCTGTTTTTT. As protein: CASTEWGAVGELFF. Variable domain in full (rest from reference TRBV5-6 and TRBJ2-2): DAGVTQSPTHLIKTRGQQVTLRCSPKSGHDTVSWYQQALGQGPQFIFQYYEEEERQRGNFPDRFSGHQFPNYSSELNVNALLLGDSALYLCASTEWGAVGELFFGEGSRLTVL.

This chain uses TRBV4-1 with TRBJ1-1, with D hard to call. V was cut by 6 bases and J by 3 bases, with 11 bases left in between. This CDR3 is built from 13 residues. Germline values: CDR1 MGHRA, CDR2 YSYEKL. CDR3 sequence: CASRKGGYTEAFF. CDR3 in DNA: TGCGCCAGCAGGAAGGGAGGGTACACTGAAGCTTTCTTT.

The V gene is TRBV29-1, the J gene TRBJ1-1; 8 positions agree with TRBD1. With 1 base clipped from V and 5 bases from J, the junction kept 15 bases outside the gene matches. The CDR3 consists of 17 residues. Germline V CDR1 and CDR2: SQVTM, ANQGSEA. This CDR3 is CSVEGEDRDFLLTEAFF. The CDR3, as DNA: TGCAGCGTTGAAGGGGAGGACAGGGATTTCCTATTGACTGAAGCTTTCTTT.

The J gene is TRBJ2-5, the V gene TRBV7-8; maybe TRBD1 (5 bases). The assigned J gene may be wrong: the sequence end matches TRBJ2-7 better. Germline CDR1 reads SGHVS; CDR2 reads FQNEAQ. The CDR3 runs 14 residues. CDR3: CASSLVAGNYEQYF. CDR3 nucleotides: TGTGCCAGCAGCTTAGTCGCAGGGAACTACGAGCAGTACTTC.

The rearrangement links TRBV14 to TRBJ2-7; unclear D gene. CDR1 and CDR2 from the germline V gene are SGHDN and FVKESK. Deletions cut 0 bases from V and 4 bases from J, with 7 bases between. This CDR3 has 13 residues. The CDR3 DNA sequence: TGTGCCAGCAGCCAAGATCCCAGTTACGAGCAGTACTTC. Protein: CASSQDPSYEQYF.